The 24 T cell receptor beta chains below were found in one sample sequenced in a study of blood T cell repertoires in COVID-19. Clones were sequenced by immunoSEQ multiplex PCR, and TCRdb holds only the in-frame ones, with some missing. The repertoire holds some 240,000 clones, with approximately 88% as singletons. Sequencing used peripheral blood. These receptors all come from a woman aged 70-85 years with COVID-19, enrolled during active disease.

The chain carries TRBV6-4 and TRBJ2-3; D is ambiguous. Germline loops: CDR1 MRHNA, CDR2 SNTAGT. The CDR3 length is 13 residues. Trimming left V 3 bases short and J 3 bases short, with 7 bases between. This CDR3 reads CASSEMETDTQYF. For the CDR3, the DNA is TGTGCCAGCAGTGAGATGGAGACAGATACGCAGTATTTT.

The chain uses TRBV4-1 and TRBJ1-3; 7 bases map to TRBD1. The CDR3 is made up of 16 amino acids. Germline CDR1 MGHRA, CDR2 YSYEKL. Trimming took 3 bases from V and 4 from J; bases not matched to a gene: 9. This chain's CDR3 is CASSQMHRGTGNTIYF. The CDR3 coding sequence is TGCGCCAGCAGCCAGATGCACAGGGGAACAGGAAACACCATATATTTT.

CDR3 in amino acids: CASRQGGATDTQYF. In nucleotides, the CDR3 is TGTGCCAGTAGGCAGGGGGGTGCCACAGATACGCAGTATTTT. The chain uses TRBV19 and TRBJ2-3; a weak D match, TRBD1 (7 bases). The germline gives CDR1 LNHDA, CDR2 SQIVND (reference sequence). V lost 6 bases to trimming and J lost 2 bases, with 12 bases between them. CDR3 length: 14 residues. The variable domain in full, completed from reference TRBV19 and TRBJ2-3, reads DGGITQSPKYLFRKEGQNVTLSCEQNLNHDAMYWYRQDPGQGLRLIYYSQIVNDFQKGDIAEGYSVSREKKESFPLTVTSAQKNPTAFYLCASRQGGATDTQYFGPGTRLTVL.

The rearrangement uses TRBV19 and TRBJ1-5, with 10 nucleotides matching TRBD1. The germline V gene encodes CDR1 LNHDA and CDR2 SQIVND (reference sequence). Germline trimming cut 3 bases from V and 7 bases from J; bases unmatched to any gene: 9. The CDR3 runs 16 residues. As DNA, the CDR3 is TGTGCCAGTAGTATTCGGAGACAGGGGGCATGGCAGCCCCAGCATTTT. Its translation: CASSIRRQGAWQPQHF.

In nucleotides, the CDR3 is TGCGCCAGCAGCTCCACCGAGCAGGCGAACACCGGGGAGCTGTTTTTT. This sequence encodes CASSSTEQANTGELFF. J is TRBJ2-2 and V is TRBV5-1; D not resolved. The V end lost 3 bases, the J end lost 0 bases, and 12 bases lay between the germline ends. This CDR3 region has 16 residues. Germline CDR1 SGHRS, CDR2 YFSETQ.

The J gene is TRBJ1-5, the V gene TRBV7-2; D is ambiguous. The CDR3 totals 17 residues. Trimming removed 1 base at V and 2 bases at J, with 15 bases between. Germline loops: CDR1 SGHTA, CDR2 FQGNSA. This CDR3 reads CASSLVMSAAGNQPQHF. In DNA form, the CDR3 reads TGTGCCAGCAGCTTAGTCATGTCGGCGGCGGGCAATCAGCCCCAGCATTTT.

The chain has TRBV28 and TRBJ2-4, with D unresolved. Germline V gene data show CDR1 as MDHEN and CDR2 as SYDVKM. The length of the CDR3 is 15 residues. V lost 1 base to trimming and J lost 2 bases, with 9 bases between them. The CDR3 loop reads CASSLFGVTKNIQYF. The DNA of the CDR3 is TGTGCCAGCAGTTTATTTGGAGTTACCAAAAACATTCAGTACTTC. The full variable domain, rest sourced from reference TRBV28 and TRBJ2-4, is DVKVTQSSRYLVKRTGEKVFLECVQDMDHENMFWYRQDPGLGLRLIYFSYDVKMKEKGDIPEGYSVSREKKERFSLILESASTNQTSMYLCASSLFGVTKNIQYFGAGTRLSVL.

This clone turned up a few times. For the CDR3, the DNA is TGTGCCAGCGGGACGGGACAGTCTAACACTGAAGCTTTCTTT. Encoded protein: CASGTGQSNTEAFF. V and J are TRBV28 and TRBJ1-1; 7 bases map to TRBD1. This CDR3 region has 14 residues. Trimming removed 8 bases from V and 2 bases from J; junction bases left unmatched: 8. Per germline, CDR1 MDHEN and CDR2 SYDVKM.

The chain carries TRBV5-1 and TRBJ1-1; D is ambiguous. The germline V and J ends were trimmed by 0 bases and 11 bases, with 20 bases remaining between them. The CDR3 has 15 residues. Per the germline V gene, CDR1 is SGHRS and CDR2 is YFSETQ. The chain's CDR3 is CASSLAPGLSLRAFF. The CDR3 coding sequence is TGCGCCAGCAGCTTGGCCCCGGGTTTAAGTTTGCGGGCTTTCTTT.

Comments on this clone: This may stem from a read error, because a much larger clone lies one nucleotide away. The chain links TRBV10-3 to TRBJ2-7; maybe TRBD1 (7 bases). Trimming shortened V by 8 bases and J by 2 bases, and 31 bases separated the two germline ends. The CDR3 is 19 amino acids. CDR1 ENHRY and CDR2 SYGVKD come from the germline V gene. In DNA form, the CDR3 reads TGTGCCATCTGTGGGAAGGGGGCGGGCGGGCCACCGGGGGCCTACGAGCAGTACTTC. This sequence encodes CAICGKGAGGPPGAYEQYF.

The chain is built from TRBV3-1 (or the pseudogene TRBV3-2) and TRBJ1-2; no definite D call. Germline V gives CDR1 LGHDT, CDR2 YNNKEL (reference sequence). The CDR3 runs to 15 residues. V dropped 1 base and J dropped 0 bases, with 9 bases sitting between them. CDR3 sequence reads: CASSQVRAPNYGYTF. CDR3 DNA: TGTGCCAGCAGCCAAGTAAGAGCTCCTAACTATGGCTACACCTTC.

V usage is TRBV18 and J usage is TRBJ2-6; D remains ambiguous. V was pared by 6 bases and J by 0 bases, with 3 bases between. The CDR3 runs 13 residues. Germline CDR1 KGHSH, CDR2 LQKENI. For the CDR3, the DNA is TGTGCCAGCTCCGGCTCTGGGGCCAACGTCCTGACTTTC. Protein: CASSGSGANVLTF.

As for this clone: The sample carries other DNA sequences with the same CDR3. The chain has TRBV11-2 and TRBJ2-3, with D uncertain. CDR3 length equals 12 residues. CDR1 and CDR2 (germline): SGHAT, FQNNGV. Trimming cost V 1 base and J 4 bases, with 3 bases left between them. This chain's CDR3 is CASSLAADTQYF. CDR3 DNA sequence: TGTGCCAGCAGCTTAGCCGCAGATACGCAGTATTTT. Looking up the rest from reference TRBV11-2 and TRBJ2-3 gives the full variable domain: EAGVAQSPRYKIIEKRQSVAFWCNPISGHATLYWYQQILGQGPKLLIQFQNNGVVDDSQLPKDRFSAERLKGVDSTLKIQPAKLEDSAVYLCASSLAADTQYFGPGTRLTVL.

This chain uses TRBV28 with TRBJ2-7; maybe TRBD2 (6 bases). Between the trimmed V and J ends, which lost 5 bases and 0 bases, there was a span of 11 bases. Germline-derived CDR1 and CDR2 are MDHEN and SYDVKM. This CDR3 region has 14 residues. In DNA form, the CDR3 reads TGTGCCAGCAGTATCCGGGACTTCTCCTACGAGCAGTACTTC. Residues: CASSIRDFSYEQYF.

The chain joins TRBV25-1 to TRBJ1-5; no clear D gene. V dropped 7 bases and J dropped 1 base, with 8 bases sitting between them. CDR3 length: 13 amino acids. The germline V gene encodes CDR1 MGHDK and CDR2 SYGVNS. Written as DNA, the CDR3 is TGTGCCAGCACGGGAGGGAGCAATCAGCCCCAGCATTTT. Translation: CASTGGSNQPQHF.

This chain links TRBV5-4 with TRBJ2-5; TRBD2 aligns across 8 bases. The CDR3 covers 17 residues. V lost 0 bases to trimming and J lost 2 bases; unmatched junction nucleotides: 9. Germline V gene lookup returns CDR1 SGHNT and CDR2 YYREEE (reference sequence). The CDR3 DNA sequence: TGTGCCAGCAGCTTGGGTAGGGCGGGAGGTCTACAAGAGACCCAGTACTTC. Protein: CASSLGRAGGLQETQYF.

Many counts were recorded for this clone. The chain carries TRBV11-2 and TRBJ1-5, with no clear D. CDR1 is SGHAT, CDR2 FQNNGV, per germline. V lost 1 base and J 4 bases, leaving 5 bases between the germline ends. This CDR3 is built from 13 residues. The CDR3 region is CASSLAENQPQHF. Here the CDR3 DNA reads TGTGCCAGCAGCTTAGCGGAGAATCAGCCCCAGCATTTT. Full variable domain (rest looked up from reference TRBV11-2 and TRBJ1-5): EAGVAQSPRYKIIEKRQSVAFWCNPISGHATLYWYQQILGQGPKLLIQFQNNGVVDDSQLPKDRFSAERLKGVDSTLKIQPAKLEDSAVYLCASSLAENQPQHFGDGTRLSIL.

This rearrangement joins TRBV5-4 to TRBJ2-4, with 10 bases that match TRBD2. Germline V CDR1 and CDR2: SGHNT, YYREEE (reference sequence). V was pared by 4 bases and J by 5 bases, with 9 bases of the junction left unmatched. The CDR3 contains 16 residues. CDR3 sequence: CASSQGVAGGQNIQYF. The CDR3 DNA is TGTGCCAGCAGCCAGGGGGTAGCGGGAGGCCAAAACATTCAGTACTTC.

The chain has TRBV7-9 and TRBJ2-7; tentatively, D is TRBD2 (6 bases). The V end was cut by 1 base, the J end by 5 bases, with 18 bases between. The CDR3 contains 16 residues. CDR1 and CDR2 (germline): SEHNR, FQNEAQ (reference sequence). CDR3: CASSLGGGLNSDEQYF. The CDR3, as DNA: TGTGCCAGCAGCTTAGGTGGGGGGTTAAATTCCGACGAGCAGTACTTC.

This chain joins TRBV5-5 and TRBJ1-2, with 10 bases that match TRBD1. V dropped 1 base and J dropped 7; count of bases not matched to a gene: 4. Germline V gene data show CDR1 as SGHKS and CDR2 as YYEKEE (reference sequence). This CDR3 has 14 amino acids. CDR3 in DNA: TGTGCCAGCAGCTTGCGTGACAGGGGGCTTGGCTACACCTTC. This codes for CASSLRDRGLGYTF.

The rearrangement uses TRBV2 and TRBJ2-1; no clear D gene. CDR3 size: 11 residues. The germline gives CDR1 SNHLY, CDR2 FYNNEI. The V end lost 8 bases, the J end lost 7 bases, and 9 bases lay between the germline ends. For the CDR3, the DNA is TGTGCCAGCCCCTCTAGGAATGAGCAGTTCTTC. Amino acids: CASPSRNEQFF. Variable domain in full (rest from reference TRBV2 and TRBJ2-1): EPEVTQTPSHQVTQMGQEVILRCVPISNHLYFYWYRQILGQKVEFLVSFYNNEISEKSEIFDDQFSVERPDGSNFTLKIRSTKLEDSAMYFCASPSRNEQFFGPGTRLTVL.

The DNA for the CDR3 is TGTGCCAGCAGCATCGCCGGGACAGGGAACACCGGGGAGCTGTTTTTT. Translation: CASSIAGTGNTGELFF. The genes are TRBV7-6 and TRBJ2-2; TRBD1 aligns across 8 bases. The CDR3 covers 16 residues. V shed 5 bases, J shed 1 base, and the junction held 6 bases outside the gene matches. In germline, CDR1 is SGHVS, CDR2 FNYEAQ.

The chain carries TRBV19 and TRBJ1-3; unclear D gene. The CDR3 runs to 15 residues. The germline V gene has CDR1 LNHDA and CDR2 SQIVND (reference sequence). Trimming shortened V by 3 bases and J by 0 bases, and 9 bases separated the two germline ends. The CDR3 loop reads CASSMSLSSGNTIYF. The CDR3 DNA sequence: TGTGCCAGTAGTATGAGCTTGAGCTCTGGAAACACCATATATTTT.

In its sample, this clone was seen once. This chain joins TRBV6-4 and TRBJ1-5, with D hard to call. The CDR3 covers 13 residues. CDR1 and CDR2 (germline): MRHNA, SNTAGT. V shed 6 bases and J shed 5 bases, with 11 bases lying between them. CDR3 DNA sequence: TGTGCCAGCAGGACGGAGATTCATCAGCCCCAGCATTTT. As protein: CASRTEIHQPQHF.